This T cell receptor (beta chain) was captured by sequencing in a study of T cell responses to AZD1222 COVID-19 vaccine. The CDR3 covers 12 residues. Trimming cost V 5 bases and J 8 bases; bases outside gene matches: 5. The germline CDR1 and CDR2 sequences are LGHNA and YNFKEQ. Whole-study results and caveats: With dominance at 160-218 and 743-854, vaccine-associated CD4 TCRs spanned spike.

The sample holds one count of this clone. The target antigen is unknown. Clones were sequenced by immunoSEQ multiplex PCR, and TCRdb holds only the in-frame ones, with some missing. The data contain about 150,000 clones, about nine tenths of them seen just once; the ten biggest clones take up around 1.5%. The chain has TRBV4-2 and TRBJ1-1; 7 positions match TRBD1. This receptor was obtained from an adult in good health. Sequencing used peripheral blood, obtained on day 0 of AZD1222 vaccination. The CDR3, as DNA: TGTGCCAGCAGCAGACAGGGCTCGGAAGCTTTCTTT. The encoded protein is CASSRQGSEAFF.